This entry describes one T cell receptor beta chain. Its antigen is still unknown. This sample was taken from a study of T-cell memory formation after mild COVID-19. About the study: Largely, the TCR clusters proved donor specific. Study-wide findings and caveats: Mainly CM and EM harbored the contracting CD4+ clones; mainly EMRA harbored the CD8+ ones. Cross-reactive memory seemingly joined, as some responding clones were found in pre-infection memory.

The germline V gene encodes CDR1 SGHNT and CDR2 YYREEE (reference sequence). CDR3 size: 15 residues. The ends were cut back, 4 bases at V and 8 bases at J, with 19 bases in the middle. From the 5' RACE reads, TCRdb called clonotypes with MiXCR, one entry per CDR3 protein. The sample has over 120,000 distinct CDR3 sequences, roughly 6.2% seen once; the top ten hold under 2.5%. This rearrangement joins TRBV5-4 to TRBJ2-1; D may be TRBD2 (7 bases). The sample comprised PBMCs or a T cell subset sorted from them (not recorded which). This sequence originates from an adult woman who had mild COVID-19 (a few samples of this study predate the infection). Cell type and time point are not known. The CDR3 coding sequence is TGTGCCAGCAGCCCCGAAAGGGGGGGTGACTATGAGCAGTTCTTC. Its protein is CASSPERGGDYEQFF.